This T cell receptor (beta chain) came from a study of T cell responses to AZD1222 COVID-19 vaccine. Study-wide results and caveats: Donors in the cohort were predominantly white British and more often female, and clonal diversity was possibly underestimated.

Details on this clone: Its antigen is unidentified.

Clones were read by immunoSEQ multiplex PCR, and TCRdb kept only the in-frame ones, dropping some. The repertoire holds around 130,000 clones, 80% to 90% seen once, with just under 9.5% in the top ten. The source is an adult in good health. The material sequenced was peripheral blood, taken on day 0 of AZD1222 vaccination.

The CDR3 sequence is CASSYGGAGTDTQYF. In DNA form, the CDR3 reads TGTGCCAGTAGCTACGGGGGGGCGGGCACAGATACGCAGTATTTT. The chain employs TRBV19 and TRBJ2-3, with TRBD2 matching 8 bases. Germline values: CDR1 LNHDA, CDR2 SQIVND (reference sequence). The CDR3 runs to 15 residues. The junction had 6 bases not matched to a gene; V was cut back by 6 bases and J by 1 base. Variable domain in full (rest from reference TRBV19 and TRBJ2-3): DGGITQSPKYLFRKEGQNVTLSCEQNLNHDAMYWYRQDPGQGLRLIYYSQIVNDFQKGDIAEGYSVSREKKESFPLTVTSAQKNPTAFYLCASSYGGAGTDTQYFGPGTRLTVL.